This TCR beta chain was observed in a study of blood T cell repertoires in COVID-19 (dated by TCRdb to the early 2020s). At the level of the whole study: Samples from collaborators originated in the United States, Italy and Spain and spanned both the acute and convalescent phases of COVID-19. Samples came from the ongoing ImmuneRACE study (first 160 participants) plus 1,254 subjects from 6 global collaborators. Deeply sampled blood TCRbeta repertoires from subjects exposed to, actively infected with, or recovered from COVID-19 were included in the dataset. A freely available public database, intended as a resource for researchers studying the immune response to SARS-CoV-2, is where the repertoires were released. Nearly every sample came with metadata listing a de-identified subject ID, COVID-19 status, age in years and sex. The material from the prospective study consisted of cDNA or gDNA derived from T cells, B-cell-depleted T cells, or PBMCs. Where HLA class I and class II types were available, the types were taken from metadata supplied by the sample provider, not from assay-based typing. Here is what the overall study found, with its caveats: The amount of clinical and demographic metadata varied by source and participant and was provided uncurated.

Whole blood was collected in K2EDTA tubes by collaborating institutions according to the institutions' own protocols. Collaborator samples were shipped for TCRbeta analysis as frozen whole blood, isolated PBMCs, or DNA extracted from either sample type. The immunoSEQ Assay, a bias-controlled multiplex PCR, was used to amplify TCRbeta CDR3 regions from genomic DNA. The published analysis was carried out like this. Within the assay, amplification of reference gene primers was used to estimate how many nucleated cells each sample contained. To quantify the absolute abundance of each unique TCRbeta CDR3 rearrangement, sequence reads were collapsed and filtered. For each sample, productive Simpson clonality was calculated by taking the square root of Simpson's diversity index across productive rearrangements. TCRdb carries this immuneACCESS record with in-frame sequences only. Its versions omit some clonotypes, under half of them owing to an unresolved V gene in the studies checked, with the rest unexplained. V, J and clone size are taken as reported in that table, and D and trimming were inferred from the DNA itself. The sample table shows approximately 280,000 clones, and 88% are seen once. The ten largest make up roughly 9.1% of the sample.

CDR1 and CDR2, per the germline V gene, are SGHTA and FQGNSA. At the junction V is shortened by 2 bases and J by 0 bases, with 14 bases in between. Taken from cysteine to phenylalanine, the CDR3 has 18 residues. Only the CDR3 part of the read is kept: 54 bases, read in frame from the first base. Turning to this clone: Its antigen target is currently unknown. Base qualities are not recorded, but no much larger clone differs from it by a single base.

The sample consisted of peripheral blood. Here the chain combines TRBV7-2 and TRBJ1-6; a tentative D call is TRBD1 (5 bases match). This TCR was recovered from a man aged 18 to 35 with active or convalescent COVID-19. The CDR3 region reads CASSLHLDMSSYNSPLHF. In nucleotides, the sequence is TGTGCCAGCAGCTTACATCTGGACATGAGCTCCTATAATTCACCCCTCCACTTT.